This T cell receptor (beta chain) was recovered during a study of T cells in Graves' hyperthyroidism and ophthalmopathy (dated by TCRdb to the late 2010s). General notes on the study: Peripheral blood was sampled at the time of initial diagnosis, prior to any treatment. After blood sampling, hyperthyroidism patients were treated with methimazole at a starting dose of 30 mg daily, and ophthalmopathy patients were treated with high-dose intravenous methylprednisolone. Thyroid tissue and blood T-cell repertoires from about 6 Graves' hyperthyroidism patients were also compared in the study. The roughly 100 discovery patients were randomly divided into training and test sets at a 7:3 ratio. To identify TCR V-J signatures that set the groups apart, the researchers used a discovery cohort of 90 to 100 patients, made up of roughly 45 with Graves' ophthalmopathy and around 58 with stable Graves' hyperthyroidism. Prospective prediction of ophthalmopathy was tested in an independent validation cohort consisting of some 19 hyperthyroidism patients and about 17 patients who later progressed to ophthalmopathy. The paper reports TCR Vbeta CDR3 sequencing of over 130 peripheral blood samples: around 45 ophthalmopathy, around 80 hyperthyroidism and approximately 17 progressor patients.

Moderately to severely active disease, a Clinical Activity Score of at least 3, a NOSPECS grade of at least 4, and a duration under 3 months were present in ophthalmopathy patients. Exclusion was applied to patients with uncontrolled infections, other autoimmune diseases, pregnancy or lactation. Diagnoses relied on clinical symptoms, serum thyroxine and TRAb, thyroid ultrasound and orbital computed tomography. Ficoll-Paque density gradient centrifugation was used to isolate PBMCs from 9.5 to 10 ml of fresh peripheral blood. Total RNA was extracted using Trizol reagent, and RNA quality was assessed on an Agilent 2100 Bioanalyzer. The TCR beta CDR3 regions were amplified from RNA transcripts. A first-round RT-PCR of the TCR CDR3 used the HTBI primer set with the Qiagen OneStep RT-PCR kit. A second multiplex PCR round built the libraries, followed by size selection and purification. Paired-end sequencing of the libraries was performed with 100 bp reads on an Illumina HiSeq2000. Regarding the original processing steps: Raw data were processed with SOAPnuke, discarding reads with adapters, uncalled bases, mean Phred below 15, or no exact constant-primer or identifier match. High-quality paired reads were merged using COPE v1.2.5, and each unique nucleotide sequence was defined as a clonotype. MiTCR v1.1 was used to align clonotypes to the IMGT TRBV, TRBD and TRBJ reference segments. The analysis included only V-J combinations with a frequency above 0.0001, which together covered more than 98% of the repertoires. A TCS score was defined as the ratio between F50 (clonal expansion) and ExV (chaos), using BLOSUM62-based TCRdist between CDR3 peptides within each V-J. Welch's t-statistics and random forest reduced fewer than 600 V-J features to 13, which were used in a naive Bayes classifier (R e1071). The Morisita-Horn index was used to measure how similar the thyroid and blood repertoires were. TCRdb ran its own pipeline on the public reads, namely fastp trimming at Q25 and MiXCR clone calling, and kept in-frame beta chains. Every CDR3 protein is listed once, alongside the most common genes and DNA of its rows. It is TCRdb's table, rather than the study itself, that gives the V and J calls and clone size. This sample holds fewer than 750,000 distinct CDR3 sequences; around 15% were observed only once. The ten top clones hold around 4.5% of the sample.

This clonotype was seen a handful of times. This receptor's antigen is unknown. Qualities for individual bases were not recorded, and no much larger clone is one base off. Results and caveats for the whole study, not just this receptor: Most expanded thyroid clonotypes (frequency above 0.001) were also detected in blood, suggesting blood repertoires may reflect thyroid immune responses. In validation, the model predicted progression to ophthalmopathy a median of roughly 6.5 months before onset, with about 67% sensitivity and about 72% specificity. Sample size was not statistically predetermined, and investigators were not blinded to group allocation. A model built on a 13 V-J signature distinguished ophthalmopathy from stable hyperthyroidism, reaching 85% to 90% sensitivity and about 81% specificity in cross-validation and 80%/75% in testing.

From the cysteine through the phenylalanine, the CDR3 covers 15 amino acids. Solely the CDR3 DNA is kept, with 45 bases framed from the first base. V loses 4 bases at its end and J loses 4 bases; junction bases beyond the gene matches: 7. CDR1 SGHRS and CDR2 YFSETQ are derived from the germline V gene. The clonotype originates from a middle-aged woman with Graves' ophthalmopathy. The rearranged chain carries TRBV5-1 and TRBJ1-5; 8 central bases correspond to TRBD1. Material for sequencing was blood. The CDR3 amino acid sequence is: CASSLTGEWNQPQHF. The DNA is TGCGCCAGCAGCCTGACAGGGGAGTGGAATCAGCCCCAGCATTTT.